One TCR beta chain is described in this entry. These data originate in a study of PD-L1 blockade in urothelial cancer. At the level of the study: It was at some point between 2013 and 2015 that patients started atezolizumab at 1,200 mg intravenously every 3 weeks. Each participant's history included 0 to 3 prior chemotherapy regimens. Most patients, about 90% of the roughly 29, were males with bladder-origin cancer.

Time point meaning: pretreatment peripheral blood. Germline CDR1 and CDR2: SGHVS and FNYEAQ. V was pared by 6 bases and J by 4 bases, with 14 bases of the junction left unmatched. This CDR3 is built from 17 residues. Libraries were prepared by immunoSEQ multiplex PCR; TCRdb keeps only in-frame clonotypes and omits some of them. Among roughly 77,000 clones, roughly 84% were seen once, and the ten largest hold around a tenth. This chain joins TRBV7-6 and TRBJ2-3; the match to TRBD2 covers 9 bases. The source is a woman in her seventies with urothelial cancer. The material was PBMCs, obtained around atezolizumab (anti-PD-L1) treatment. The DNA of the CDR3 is TGTGCCAGCAGTTTAAGAGCGGGGGGCATCGGCGCAGATACGCAGTATTTT. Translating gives CASSLRAGGIGADTQYF.